This TCR beta chain was sequenced in a study of cytomegalovirus exposure and HLA in healthy donors. PCR was performed using 60 Vbeta and 13 Jbeta primers. Assay used: immunoSEQ multiplex PCR; TCRdb lists only in-frame clones, some missing. The profile shows approximately 150,000 clones, almost 80% of them singletons. Germline V lookup: CDR1 KGHSH, CDR2 LQKENI. The CDR3 covers 13 residues. V lost 4 bases and J 1 base, leaving 7 bases between the germline ends. This sequence was found in a woman under 40 in good health and CMV-seronegative. The chain couples TRBV18 to TRBJ1-1; the D gene is possibly TRBD1 (6 bases). The sequenced sample consisted of PBMCs. The CDR3 region is CASSQGQNTEAFF. The CDR3 DNA follows: TGTGCCAGCTCACAGGGACAGAACACTGAAGCTTTCTTT.